A selection of T cell receptor beta chains follows, all from one sample in a study of blood T cell repertoires in COVID-19. Libraries were prepared by immunoSEQ multiplex PCR; TCRdb keeps only in-frame clonotypes and omits some of them. Seen here are 200,000 to 250,000 clones, more than 80% observed once, and the top ten hold roughly 1.2%. The sequenced sample was PBMCs or T cells enriched from blood (not recorded which). The receptors derive from a man between 25 and 39 years old who had recovered from COVID-19. Each CDR3 is given with its conserved first and last residue. The D gene is left open where the match is weak. Rows give clone size only sometimes, using once, few, many, or a class for an expanded clone.

CDR3 protein | CDR3 DNA | J gene | V gene | D gene | clone size
CAWILGRRSRTDTQYF | TGTGCCTGGATCTTAGGGAGGCGATCCCGCACAGATACGCAGTATTTT | TRBJ2-3 | TRBV30 | . | .
CASSILTVGSTDTQYF | TGTGCCAGCAGTATCCTGACAGTGGGGAGCACAGATACGCAGTATTTT | TRBJ2-3 | TRBV27 | . | .
CATSKSDRGSEKLFF | TGTGCCACCAGCAAGTCGGACAGGGGTAGTGAAAAACTGTTTTTT | TRBJ1-4 | TRBV15 | TRBD1 | .
CASRAGRISGKLSYNEQFF | TGTGCCAGCAGGGCGGGACGGATTAGCGGGAAACTCTCCTACAATGAGCAGTTCTTC | TRBJ2-1 | TRBV7-8 | TRBD2 | .
CASSRGRPSGGELFF | TGTGCCAGCAGCAGGGGGCGTCCGTCGGGCGGGGAGCTGTTTTTT | TRBJ2-2 | TRBV2 | TRBD1 | .
CSASQGWNEQFF | TGCAGTGCTAGTCAGGGGTGGAATGAGCAGTTCTTC | TRBJ2-1 | TRBV20-1 | . | .
CASSLDGGNTIYF | TGTGCCAGCAGTTTAGACGGTGGAAACACCATATATTTT | TRBJ1-3 | TRBV12-3/TRBV12-4 | . | .
CASSFVGRGRNQPQHF | TGTGCCAGCAGTTTTGTAGGCAGGGGAAGGAATCAGCCCCAGCATTTT | TRBJ1-5 | TRBV27 | . | .
CASSLEGGSNQPQHF | TGTGCCAGCAGCTTAGAGGGGGGGAGCAATCAGCCCCAGCATTTT | TRBJ1-5 | TRBV7-9 | . | .
CASSLGGTNTGELFF | TGTGCCAGCAGTTTGGGGGGGACGAACACCGGGGAGCTGTTTTTT | TRBJ2-2 | TRBV28 | TRBD2 | .
CSASKQGGDHGYTF | TGCAGTGCTAGTAAACAGGGGGGAGACCATGGCTACACCTTC | TRBJ1-2 | TRBV20-1 | TRBD1 | .
CASSFGFRIGREYFNTGELFF | TGTGCCAGCAGTTTTGGGTTTAGGATCGGGCGGGAGTATTTTAACACCGGGGAGCTGTTTTTT | TRBJ2-2 | TRBV27 | TRBD2 | .
CASSLDTVYNEQFF | TGTGCCAGCAGCTTAGATACTGTCTACAATGAGCAGTTCTTC | TRBJ2-1 | TRBV13 | . | few
CASSERGVVYGYTF | TGTGCCAGCAGTGAGCGGGGAGTGGTGTATGGCTACACCTTC | TRBJ1-2 | TRBV25-1 | . | .
CATSRGRQEVSNEQFF | TGTGCCACCAGCAGAGGGAGACAGGAAGTTTCTAATGAGCAGTTCTTC | TRBJ2-1 | TRBV15 | . | .
CASSYKLFGQVDYEQYF | TGTGCCAGCAGTTACAAGTTGTTCGGACAGGTGGACTACGAGCAGTACTTC | TRBJ2-7 | TRBV6-2/TRBV6-3 | TRBD1 | .
CASSTGTGDYNEQFF | TGTGCCAGCAGCACCGGGACAGGCGATTACAATGAGCAGTTCTTC | TRBJ2-1 | TRBV2 | TRBD1 | .
CASSVGRGGDTIYF | TGTGCCAGCAGCGTAGGAAGGGGGGGTGACACCATATATTTT | TRBJ1-3 | TRBV9 | . | once
CASSDSSGGSNEQFF | TGTGCCAGCAGTGACTCTAGCGGGGGGTCTAATGAGCAGTTCTTC | TRBJ2-1 | TRBV6-4 | TRBD2 | .
CASSSTRGQNAGELFF | TGTGCCAGCAGCTCTACCAGGGGGCAGAACGCCGGGGAGCTGTTTTTT | TRBJ2-2 | TRBV11-3 | TRBD1 | .
CASSSSGGWDANEKLFF | TGTGCCAGCAGCTCGAGCGGGGGGTGGGATGCTAATGAAAAACTGTTTTTT | TRBJ1-4 | TRBV5-4 | . | .
CASSQGRQASISGNTIYF | TGCGCCAGCAGCCAAGGACGACAGGCTTCTATCTCTGGAAACACCATATATTTT | TRBJ1-3 | TRBV4-1 | . | few
CASSSGGLAGYEQYF | TGTGCCAGCAGCTCCGGTGGACTAGCGGGCTACGAGCAGTACTTC | TRBJ2-7 | TRBV11-2 | TRBD2 | .
CSAIGDGGYTF | TGCAGTGCTATAGGAGATGGGGGCTACACCTTC | TRBJ1-2 | TRBV20-1 | . | .
CASRHLGGQGREKLFF | TGTGCCAGTAGACATCTCGGAGGCCAGGGGCGCGAAAAACTGTTTTTT | TRBJ1-4 | TRBV19 | . | .
CASSPKGGAYTEAFF | TGTGCCAGCAGTCCCAAAGGTGGGGCTTACACTGAAGCTTTCTTT | TRBJ1-1 | TRBV27 | . | .
CASSPSAGLAGNTIYF | TGTGCCAGCTCACCGAGTGCGGGCCTGGCCGGAAACACCATATATTTT | TRBJ1-3 | TRBV18 | . | .
CASSLYYNEQFF | TGTGCCAGCAGCTTATATTACAATGAGCAGTTCTTC | TRBJ2-1 | TRBV11-2 | . | .
CASSLLRETQYF | TGTGCCAGCAGCTTACTCCGGGAGACCCAGTACTTC | TRBJ2-5 | TRBV5-8 | . | .
CASIGGAYEQFF | TGTGCCAGCATCGGTGGAGCCTATGAGCAGTTCTTC | TRBJ2-1 | TRBV2 | . | many
CASTIGTTNEQFF | TGTGCCAGCACGATCGGGACTACCAATGAGCAGTTCTTC | TRBJ2-1 | TRBV2 | TRBD2 | .
CASSVDRGEDTIYF | TGTGCCAGCAGCGTTGACAGGGGAGAAGACACCATATATTTT | TRBJ1-3 | TRBV7-2 | TRBD1 | .
CASSIRMTGSTDTQYF | TGTGCCAGTAGTATAAGGATGACAGGTAGCACAGATACGCAGTATTTT | TRBJ2-3 | TRBV19 | . | .
CSVEGSGSKTYNEQFF | TGCAGCGTTGAGGGAAGTGGGAGTAAGACCTACAATGAGCAGTTCTTC | TRBJ2-1 | TRBV29-1 | . | .
CASSTGGELGAKNIQYF | TGTGCCAGCAGCACCGGGGGAGAGCTTGGGGCCAAAAACATTCAGTACTTC | TRBJ2-4 | TRBV9 | . | .
CASSSPYPRDSSGNTIYF | TGTGCCAGTAGTAGCCCCTACCCCCGGGACTCCTCTGGAAACACCATATATTTT | TRBJ1-3 | TRBV19 | . | .
CASSPGSYNSPLHF | TGTGCCAGTAGTCCGGGCTCCTATAATTCACCCCTCCACTTT | TRBJ1-6 | TRBV19 | . | .
CASSLWTASYEQYF | TGTGCCAGCAGCTTGTGGACTGCTTCCTACGAGCAGTACTTC | TRBJ2-7 | TRBV5-4 | . | .
CASSGRGHVGEPLEKLFF | TGTGCCAGCAGTGGCAGGGGCCATGTCGGGGAACCTTTGGAAAAACTGTTTTTT | TRBJ1-4 | TRBV25-1 | . | .
CASSLDRDNEQFF | TGTGCCAGCAGCTTAGACAGGGACAATGAGCAGTTCTTC | TRBJ2-1 | TRBV7-2 | . | .
CASSPPRTGGHYGYTF | TGTGCCAGCTCACCACCTCGGACAGGGGGCCATTATGGCTACACCTTC | TRBJ1-2 | TRBV18 | TRBD1 | .